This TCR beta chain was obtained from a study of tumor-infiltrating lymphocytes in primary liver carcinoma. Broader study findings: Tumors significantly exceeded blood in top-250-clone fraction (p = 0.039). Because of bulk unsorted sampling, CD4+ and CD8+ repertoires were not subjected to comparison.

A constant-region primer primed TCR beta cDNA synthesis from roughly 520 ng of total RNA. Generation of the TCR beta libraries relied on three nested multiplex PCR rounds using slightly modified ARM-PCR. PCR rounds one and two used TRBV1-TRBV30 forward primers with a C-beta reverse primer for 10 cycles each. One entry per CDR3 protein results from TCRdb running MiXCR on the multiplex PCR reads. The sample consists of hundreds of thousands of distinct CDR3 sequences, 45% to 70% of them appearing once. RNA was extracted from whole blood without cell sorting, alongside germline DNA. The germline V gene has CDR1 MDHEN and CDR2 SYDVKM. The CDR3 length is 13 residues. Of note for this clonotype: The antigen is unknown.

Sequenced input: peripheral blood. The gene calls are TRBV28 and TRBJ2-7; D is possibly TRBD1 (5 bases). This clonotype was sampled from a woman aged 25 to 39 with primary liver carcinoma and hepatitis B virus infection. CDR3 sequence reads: CGLGAGNPTQQYF. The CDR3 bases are TGTGGTTTAGGGGCAGGGAATCCTACGCAGCAGTACTTC.